This T cell receptor (beta chain) was captured in a study of cytomegalovirus exposure and HLA in healthy donors. Findings of the study overall: TCR beta V- and J-gene trimming, according to a later analysis, was linked to a missense DCLRE1C variant. Many donors carried some public TCRs, although rarity characterized most TCR sequences. Across donors, sequencing depth was assumed by presence/absence analyses to be roughly uniform.

The PCR ran on 60 Vbeta and 13 Jbeta primers. Here immunoSEQ multiplex PCR was the method, and the copy in TCRdb shows in-frame clones only, minus some. The repertoire holds 85,000 to 130,000 clones, with over 60% as singletons. The CDR3 has 15 amino acids. V shed 3 bases and J 9 bases; nucleotides not matched to a gene: 8. Per the germline V gene, CDR1 is KGHSH and CDR2 is LQKENI. To note about this clone: The antigen is undetermined.

The rearrangement links TRBV18 to TRBJ1-6; 7 nucleotides match TRBD1. This TCR came from a young woman in good health and CMV-seropositive. The sample taken for sequencing was PBMCs. The CDR3 sequence is CASSPRQGEGSPLHF. For the CDR3, the DNA is TGTGCCAGCTCACCTAGACAGGGCGAAGGTTCACCCCTCCACTTT.